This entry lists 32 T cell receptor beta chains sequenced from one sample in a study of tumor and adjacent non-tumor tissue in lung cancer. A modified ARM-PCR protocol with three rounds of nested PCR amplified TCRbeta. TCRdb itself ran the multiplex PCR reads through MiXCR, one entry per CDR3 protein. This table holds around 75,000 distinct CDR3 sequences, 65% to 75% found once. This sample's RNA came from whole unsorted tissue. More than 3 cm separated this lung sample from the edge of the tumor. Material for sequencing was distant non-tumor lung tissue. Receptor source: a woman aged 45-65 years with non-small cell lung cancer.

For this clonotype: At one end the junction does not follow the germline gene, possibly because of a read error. CDR3 amino acids: CSTSPITRRKETQCF. The CDR3 DNA reads TGCAGTACCAGTCCTATCACGAGGAGAAAAGAGACCCAGTGCTTC. V gene TRBV20-1 combines with J gene TRBJ2-5; D unresolved. This CDR3 spans 15 amino acids. The V gene's germline CDR1 is DFQATT and CDR2 SNEGSKA (reference sequence).

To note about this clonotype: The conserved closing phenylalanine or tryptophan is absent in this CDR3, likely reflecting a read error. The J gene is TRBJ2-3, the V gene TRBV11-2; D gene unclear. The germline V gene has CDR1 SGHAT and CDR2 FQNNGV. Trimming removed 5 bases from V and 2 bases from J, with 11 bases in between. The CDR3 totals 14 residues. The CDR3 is CASSQALITDTQYL. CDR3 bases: TGTGCCAGCAGCCAAGCTCTAATCACAGATACGCAGTATTTA.

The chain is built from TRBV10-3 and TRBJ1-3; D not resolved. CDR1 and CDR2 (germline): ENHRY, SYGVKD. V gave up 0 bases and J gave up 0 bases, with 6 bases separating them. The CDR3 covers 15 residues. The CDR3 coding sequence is TGTGCCATCAGTGAGTCGGATTTCTCTGGAAACACCATATATTTT. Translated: CAISESDFSGNTIYF.

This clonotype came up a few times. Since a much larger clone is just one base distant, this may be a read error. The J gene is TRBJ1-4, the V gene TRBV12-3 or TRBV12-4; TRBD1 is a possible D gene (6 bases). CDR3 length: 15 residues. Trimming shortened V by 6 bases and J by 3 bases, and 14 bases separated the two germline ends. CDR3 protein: CASRRTGSPNEKLFF. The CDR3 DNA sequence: TGTGCCAGCAGAAGAACAGGGTCACCTAATGAAAAACTGTTTTTT.

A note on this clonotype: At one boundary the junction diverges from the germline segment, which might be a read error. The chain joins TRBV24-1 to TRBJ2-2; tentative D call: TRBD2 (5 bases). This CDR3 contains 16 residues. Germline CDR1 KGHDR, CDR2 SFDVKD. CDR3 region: CATSDLPTSNTGELSF. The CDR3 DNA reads TGTGCCACCAGTGATTTGCCGACTTCTAACACCGGGGAGCTGTCTTTT.

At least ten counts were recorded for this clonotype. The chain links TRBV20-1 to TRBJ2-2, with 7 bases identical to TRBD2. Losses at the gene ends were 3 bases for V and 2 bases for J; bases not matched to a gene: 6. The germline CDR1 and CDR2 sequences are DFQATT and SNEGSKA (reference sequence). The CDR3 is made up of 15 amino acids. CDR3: CSARSSGENTGELFF. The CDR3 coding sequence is TGCAGTGCTAGGTCTAGCGGAGAAAACACCGGGGAGCTGTTTTTT.

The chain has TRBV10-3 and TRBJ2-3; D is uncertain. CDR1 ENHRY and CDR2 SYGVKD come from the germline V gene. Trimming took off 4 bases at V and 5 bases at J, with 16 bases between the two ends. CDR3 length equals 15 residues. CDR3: CAISVAVVSKDTQYF. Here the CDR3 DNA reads TGTGCCATCAGTGTTGCGGTAGTGTCAAAAGATACGCAGTATTTT.

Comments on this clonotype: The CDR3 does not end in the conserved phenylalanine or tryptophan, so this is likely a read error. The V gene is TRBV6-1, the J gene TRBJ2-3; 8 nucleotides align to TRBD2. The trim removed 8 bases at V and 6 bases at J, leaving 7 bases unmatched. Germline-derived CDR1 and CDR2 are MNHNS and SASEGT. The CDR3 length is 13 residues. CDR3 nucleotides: TGTGCCAGCTTCCAGCGGGAGCGGGATACGCAGTATCTT. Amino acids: CASFQRERDTQYL.

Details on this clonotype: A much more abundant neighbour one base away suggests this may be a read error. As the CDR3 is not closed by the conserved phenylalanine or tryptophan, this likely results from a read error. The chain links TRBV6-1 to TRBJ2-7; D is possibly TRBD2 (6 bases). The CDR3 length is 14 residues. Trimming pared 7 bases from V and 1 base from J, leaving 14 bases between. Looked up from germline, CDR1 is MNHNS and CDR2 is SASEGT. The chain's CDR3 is CASTPTRGSYEQYS. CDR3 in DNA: TGTGCCAGCACCCCGACACGGGGGTCCTACGAGCAGTACTCC.

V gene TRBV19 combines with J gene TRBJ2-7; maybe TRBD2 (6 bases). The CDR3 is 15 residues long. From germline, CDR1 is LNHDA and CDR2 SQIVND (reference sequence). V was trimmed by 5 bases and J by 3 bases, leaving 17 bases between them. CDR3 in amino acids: CASSSGSTQIYEQYF. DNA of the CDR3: TGTGCCAGTAGTTCCGGGAGTACCCAAATCTACGAGCAGTACTTC.

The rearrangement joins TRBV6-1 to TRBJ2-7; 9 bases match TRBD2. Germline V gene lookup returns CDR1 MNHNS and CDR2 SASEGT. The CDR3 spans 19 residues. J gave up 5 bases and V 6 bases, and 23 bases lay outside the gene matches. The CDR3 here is CASRTAGLAGGLGNHEQYF. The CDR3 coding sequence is TGTGCCAGCAGGACAGCGGGACTGGCGGGAGGGCTAGGTAACCACGAGCAGTACTTC.

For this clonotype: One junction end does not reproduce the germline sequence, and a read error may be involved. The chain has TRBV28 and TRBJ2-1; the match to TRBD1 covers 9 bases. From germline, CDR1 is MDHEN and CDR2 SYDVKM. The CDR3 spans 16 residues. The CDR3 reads CDSSPIGQGTYNEQFF. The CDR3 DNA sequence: TGTGACAGCAGTCCCATCGGACAGGGGACTTACAATGAGCAGTTCTTC.

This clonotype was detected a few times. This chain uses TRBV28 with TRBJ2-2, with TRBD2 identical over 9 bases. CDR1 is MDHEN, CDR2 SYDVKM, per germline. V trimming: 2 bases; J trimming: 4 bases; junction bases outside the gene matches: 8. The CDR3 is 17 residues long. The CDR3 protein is CASSLIASGKGTGELFF. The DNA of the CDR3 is TGTGCCAGCAGTTTAATAGCTAGCGGGAAGGGCACCGGGGAGCTGTTTTTT.

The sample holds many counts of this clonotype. The CDR3 here is CASSYRGDRRNGYTF. The CDR3 DNA is TGTGCCAGCAGTTACCGGGGGGACAGGCGAAATGGCTACACCTTC. The chain recombines TRBV6-5 with TRBJ1-2; TRBD1 matches at 8 bases. Germline CDR1 and CDR2: MNHEY and SVGAGI. There are 15 residues in the CDR3. V dropped 2 bases and J dropped 6; count of bases not matched to a gene: 8.

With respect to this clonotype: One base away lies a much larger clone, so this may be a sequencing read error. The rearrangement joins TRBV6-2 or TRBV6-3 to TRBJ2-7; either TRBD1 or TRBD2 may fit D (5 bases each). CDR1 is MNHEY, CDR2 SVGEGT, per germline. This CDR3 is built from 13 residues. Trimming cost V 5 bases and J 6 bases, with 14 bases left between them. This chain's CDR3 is CASSRDVGVEQYF. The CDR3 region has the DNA TGTGCCAGCAGTCGGGACGTAGGCGTCGAGCAGTACTTC.

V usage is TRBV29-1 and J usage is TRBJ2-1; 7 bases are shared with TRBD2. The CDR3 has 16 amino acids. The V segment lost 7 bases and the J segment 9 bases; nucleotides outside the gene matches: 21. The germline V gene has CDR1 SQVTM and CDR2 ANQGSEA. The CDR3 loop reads CSAASPGLTGGGEQFF. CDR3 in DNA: TGCAGCGCTGCCAGCCCGGGACTAACGGGAGGCGGTGAGCAGTTCTTC.

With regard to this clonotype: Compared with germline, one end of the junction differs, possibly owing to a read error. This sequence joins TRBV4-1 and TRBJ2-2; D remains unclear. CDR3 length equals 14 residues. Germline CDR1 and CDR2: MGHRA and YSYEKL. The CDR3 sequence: CSSSQERFTGELFF. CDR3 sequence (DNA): TGCTCCAGCAGCCAAGAGAGGTTCACCGGGGAGCTGTTTTTT.

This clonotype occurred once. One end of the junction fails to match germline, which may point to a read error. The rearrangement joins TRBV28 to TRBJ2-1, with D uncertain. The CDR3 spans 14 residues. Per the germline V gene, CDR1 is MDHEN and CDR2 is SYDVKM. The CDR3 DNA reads TGTGCCAGCAGTAGGCAGGCCCTCTACACTGAGCAGTCATTC. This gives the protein CASSRQALYTEQSF.

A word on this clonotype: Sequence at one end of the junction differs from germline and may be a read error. The CDR3 nucleotides read TGTACCAGCAGCAAGCCCGGACAGAATAGCAATCAGCCCCAGTATTTT. It encodes CTSSKPGQNSNQPQYF. The V call is TRBV11-3, the J call TRBJ1-5, with D possibly matching TRBD1 (6 bases). The J call may be incorrect, as the DNA end agrees better with TRBJ2-3. CDR1 SGHNT and CDR2 YENEEA come from the germline V gene. The CDR3 spans 16 residues.

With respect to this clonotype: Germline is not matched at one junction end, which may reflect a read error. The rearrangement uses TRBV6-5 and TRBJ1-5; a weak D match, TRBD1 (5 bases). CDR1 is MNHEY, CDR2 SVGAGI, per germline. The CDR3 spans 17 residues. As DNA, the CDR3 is TGTGCCAGCAGCTCGCGGGCGGCAGGACAAAATAGCAATCAGCCAGCATTT. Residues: CASSSRAAGQNSNQPAF.

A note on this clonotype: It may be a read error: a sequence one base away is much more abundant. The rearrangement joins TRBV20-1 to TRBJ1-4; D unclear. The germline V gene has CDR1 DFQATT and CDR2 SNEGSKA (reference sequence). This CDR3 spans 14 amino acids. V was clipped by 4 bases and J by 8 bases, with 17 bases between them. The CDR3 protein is CSATKSAAEEKLFF. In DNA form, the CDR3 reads TGCAGTGCTACGAAGTCGGCGGCGGAAGAAAAACTGTTTTTT.

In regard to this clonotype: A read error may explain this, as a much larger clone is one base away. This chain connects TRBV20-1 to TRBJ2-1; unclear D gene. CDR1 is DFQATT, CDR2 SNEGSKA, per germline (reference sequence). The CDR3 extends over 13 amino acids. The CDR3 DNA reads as TGCCTAATCAGAAATCCAATCTACAATGAGCAGTTCTTC. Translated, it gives CLIRNPIYNEQFF.

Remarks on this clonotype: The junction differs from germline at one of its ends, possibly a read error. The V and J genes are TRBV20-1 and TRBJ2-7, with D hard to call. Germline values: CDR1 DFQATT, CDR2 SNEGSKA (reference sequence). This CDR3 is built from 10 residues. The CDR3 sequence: CSTTYLEQYF. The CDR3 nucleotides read TGCAGTACTACATACTTAGAGCAGTATTTC.

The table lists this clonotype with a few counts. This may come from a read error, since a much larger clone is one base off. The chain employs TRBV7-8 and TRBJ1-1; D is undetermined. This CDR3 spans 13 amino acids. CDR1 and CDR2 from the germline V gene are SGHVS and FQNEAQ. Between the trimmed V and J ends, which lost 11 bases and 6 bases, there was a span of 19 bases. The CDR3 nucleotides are TGTGCCTGCAAAAAGCACGAAGTCTCTGAAGCTTTCTTT. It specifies CACKKHEVSEAFF.

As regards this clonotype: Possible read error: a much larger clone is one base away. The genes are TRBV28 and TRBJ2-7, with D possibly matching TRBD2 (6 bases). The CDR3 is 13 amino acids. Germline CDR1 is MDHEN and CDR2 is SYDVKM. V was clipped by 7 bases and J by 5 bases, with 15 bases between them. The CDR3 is CASMGGGRHEQYF. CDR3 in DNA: TGTGCCAGCATGGGAGGAGGGAGGCACGAGCAGTACTTC.

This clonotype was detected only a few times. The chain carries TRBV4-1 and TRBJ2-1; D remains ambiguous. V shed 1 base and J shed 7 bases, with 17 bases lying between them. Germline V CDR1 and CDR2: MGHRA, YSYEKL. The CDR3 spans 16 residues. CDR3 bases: TGCGCCAGCAGCCAAGTTTGGCTAGTATCCCAGAATGAGCAGTTCTTC. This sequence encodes CASSQVWLVSQNEQFF.

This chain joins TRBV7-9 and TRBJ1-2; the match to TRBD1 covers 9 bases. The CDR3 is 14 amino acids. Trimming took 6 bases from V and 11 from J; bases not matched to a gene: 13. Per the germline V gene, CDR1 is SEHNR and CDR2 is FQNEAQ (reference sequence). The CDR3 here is CASRPPGQGGYYTF. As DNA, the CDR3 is TGTGCCAGCAGGCCTCCGGGACAGGGAGGGTATTACACCTTC.

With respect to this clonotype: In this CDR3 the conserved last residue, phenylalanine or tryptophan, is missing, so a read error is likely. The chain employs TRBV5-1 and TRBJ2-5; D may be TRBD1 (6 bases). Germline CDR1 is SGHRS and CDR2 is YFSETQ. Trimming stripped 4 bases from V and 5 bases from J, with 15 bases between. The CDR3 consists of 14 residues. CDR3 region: CASSVGGQRETQYS. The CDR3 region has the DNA TGCGCCAGCAGCGTGGGCGGACAGCGGGAGACCCAGTACTCC.

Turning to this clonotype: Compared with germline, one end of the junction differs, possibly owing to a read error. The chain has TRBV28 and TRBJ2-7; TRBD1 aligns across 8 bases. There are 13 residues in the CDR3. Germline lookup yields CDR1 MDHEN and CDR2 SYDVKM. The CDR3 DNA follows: TGTTCCAGCAGGACAGGGCTATACTACGAGCAGTACTTC. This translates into CSSRTGLYYEQYF.

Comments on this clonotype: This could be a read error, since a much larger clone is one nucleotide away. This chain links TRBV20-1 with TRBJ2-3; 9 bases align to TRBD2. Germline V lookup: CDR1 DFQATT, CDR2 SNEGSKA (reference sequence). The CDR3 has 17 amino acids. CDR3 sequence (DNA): TGCAGAGCTTCCTCTACCGGGACTAGCAGGGGACTAGATACGCAGTATTTT. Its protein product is CRASSTGTSRGLDTQYF.

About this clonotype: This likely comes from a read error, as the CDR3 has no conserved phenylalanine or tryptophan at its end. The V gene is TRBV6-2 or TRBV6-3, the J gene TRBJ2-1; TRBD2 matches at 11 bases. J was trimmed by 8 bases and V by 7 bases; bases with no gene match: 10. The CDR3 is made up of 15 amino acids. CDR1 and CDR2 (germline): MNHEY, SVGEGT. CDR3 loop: CASIYTSGSSHEQFL. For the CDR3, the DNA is TGTGCCAGCATCTATACTAGCGGGAGTTCCCATGAGCAGTTCCTC.

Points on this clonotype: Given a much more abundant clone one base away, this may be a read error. This CDR3 is CSVEIRTDEKLFF. DNA of the CDR3: TGCAGCGTTGAAATCAGGACAGATGAAAAACTGTTTTTT. J is TRBJ1-4 and V is TRBV29-1, with TRBD1 as a possible D gene (6 bases). Trimming took off 2 bases at V and 6 bases at J, with 10 bases between the two ends. From germline, CDR1 is SQVTM and CDR2 ANQGSEA. CDR3 length: 13 amino acids.